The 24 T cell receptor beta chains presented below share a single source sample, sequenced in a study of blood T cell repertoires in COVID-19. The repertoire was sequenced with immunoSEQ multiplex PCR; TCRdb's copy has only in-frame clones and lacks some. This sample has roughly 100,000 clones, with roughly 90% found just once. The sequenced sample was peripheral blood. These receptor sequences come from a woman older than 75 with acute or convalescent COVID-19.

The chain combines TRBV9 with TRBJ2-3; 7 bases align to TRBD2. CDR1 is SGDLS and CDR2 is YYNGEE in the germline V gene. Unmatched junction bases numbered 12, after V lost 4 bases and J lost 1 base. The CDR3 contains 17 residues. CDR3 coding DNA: TGTGCCAGCAGCCCACGGGGCGGGGGATATCGCACAGATACGCAGTATTTT. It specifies CASSPRGGGYRTDTQYF.

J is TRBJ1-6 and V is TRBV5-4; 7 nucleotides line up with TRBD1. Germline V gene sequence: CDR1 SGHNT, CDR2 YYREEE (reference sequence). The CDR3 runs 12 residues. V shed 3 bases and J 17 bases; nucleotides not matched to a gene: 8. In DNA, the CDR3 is TGTGCCAGCAGCTGGAACAGGGGACTGTTCCACTTT. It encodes CASSWNRGLFHF.

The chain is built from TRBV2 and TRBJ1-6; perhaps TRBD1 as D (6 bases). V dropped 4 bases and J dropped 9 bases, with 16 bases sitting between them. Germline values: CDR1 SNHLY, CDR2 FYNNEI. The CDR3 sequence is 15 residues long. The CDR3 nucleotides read TGTGCCAGCAGTGTCGGACAGTCGGCGGGTTCACCCCTCCACTTT. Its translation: CASSVGQSAGSPLHF.

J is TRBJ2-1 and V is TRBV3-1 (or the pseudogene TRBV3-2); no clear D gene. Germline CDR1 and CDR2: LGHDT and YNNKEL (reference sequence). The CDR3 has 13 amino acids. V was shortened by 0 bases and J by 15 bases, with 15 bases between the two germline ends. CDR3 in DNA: TGTGCCAGCAGCCAAGATCCAATTCTGGGCCTGTTCTTC. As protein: CASSQDPILGLFF.

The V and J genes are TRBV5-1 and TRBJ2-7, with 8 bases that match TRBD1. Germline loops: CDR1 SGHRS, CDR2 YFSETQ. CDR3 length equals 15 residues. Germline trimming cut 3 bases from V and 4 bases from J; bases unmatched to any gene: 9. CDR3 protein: CASSSNTGGSYEQYF. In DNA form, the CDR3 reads TGCGCCAGCAGCTCCAATACAGGGGGGTCTTACGAGCAGTACTTC.

The CDR3: CASSLAAGVGEKLFF. CDR3 sequence (DNA): TGCGCCAGCAGCTTGGCAGCAGGGGTTGGGGAAAAACTGTTTTTT. V and J are TRBV5-1 and TRBJ1-4, with a possible D match to TRBD1 (6 bases). Germline-derived CDR1 and CDR2 are SGHRS and YFSETQ. V lost 0 bases and J lost 8, with 14 bases in between. This CDR3 region has 15 residues.

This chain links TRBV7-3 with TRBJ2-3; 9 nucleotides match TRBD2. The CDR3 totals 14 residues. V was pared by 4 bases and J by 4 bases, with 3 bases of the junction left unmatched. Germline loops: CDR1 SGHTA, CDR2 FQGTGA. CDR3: CASSYLAGPDTQYF. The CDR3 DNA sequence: TGTGCCAGCAGCTATCTAGCGGGGCCAGATACGCAGTATTTT.

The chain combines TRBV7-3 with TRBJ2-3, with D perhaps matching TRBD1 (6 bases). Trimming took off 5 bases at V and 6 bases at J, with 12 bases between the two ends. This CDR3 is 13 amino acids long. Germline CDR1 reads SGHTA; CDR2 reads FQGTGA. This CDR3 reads CASSLRRGDTQYF. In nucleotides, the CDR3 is TGTGCCAGCAGCCTAAGAAGGGGGGATACGCAGTATTTT.

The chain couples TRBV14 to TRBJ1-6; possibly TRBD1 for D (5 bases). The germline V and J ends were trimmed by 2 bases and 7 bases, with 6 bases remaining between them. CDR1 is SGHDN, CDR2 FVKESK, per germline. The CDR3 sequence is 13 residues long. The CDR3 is CASSQRGNSPLHF. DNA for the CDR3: TGTGCCAGCAGCCAAAGGGGCAATTCACCCCTCCACTTT.

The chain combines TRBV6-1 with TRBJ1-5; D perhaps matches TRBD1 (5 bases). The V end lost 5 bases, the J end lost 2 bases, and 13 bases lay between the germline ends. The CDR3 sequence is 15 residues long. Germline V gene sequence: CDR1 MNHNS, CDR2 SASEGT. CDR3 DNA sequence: TGTGCCAGCAGTTTACAGGTCCGGGGCAATCAGCCCCAGCATTTT. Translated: CASSLQVRGNQPQHF.

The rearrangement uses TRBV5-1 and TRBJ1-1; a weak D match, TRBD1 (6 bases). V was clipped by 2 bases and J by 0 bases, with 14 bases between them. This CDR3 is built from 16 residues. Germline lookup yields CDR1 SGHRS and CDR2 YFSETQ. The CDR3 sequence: CASSFTGLGMNTEAFF. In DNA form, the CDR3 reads TGCGCCAGCAGCTTTACAGGGTTGGGAATGAACACTGAAGCTTTCTTT.

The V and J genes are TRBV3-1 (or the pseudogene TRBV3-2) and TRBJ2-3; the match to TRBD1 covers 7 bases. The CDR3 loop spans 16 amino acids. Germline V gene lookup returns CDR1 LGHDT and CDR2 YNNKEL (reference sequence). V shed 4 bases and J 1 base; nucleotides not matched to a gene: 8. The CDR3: CASSRRTGTGTDTQYF. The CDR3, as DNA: TGTGCCAGCAGCCGCCGTACCGGGACAGGCACAGATACGCAGTATTTT.

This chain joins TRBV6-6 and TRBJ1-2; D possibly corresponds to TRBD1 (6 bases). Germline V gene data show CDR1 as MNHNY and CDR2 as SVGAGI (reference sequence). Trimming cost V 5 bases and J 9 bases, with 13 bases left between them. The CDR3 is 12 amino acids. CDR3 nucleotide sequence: TGTGCCAGCAGTCCACAGGGTATGAGCTACACCTTC. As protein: CASSPQGMSYTF.

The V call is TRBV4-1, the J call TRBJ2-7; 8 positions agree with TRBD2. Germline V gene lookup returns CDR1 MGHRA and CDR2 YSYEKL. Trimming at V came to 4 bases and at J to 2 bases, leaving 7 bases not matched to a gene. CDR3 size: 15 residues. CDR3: CASSPHSGATYEQYF. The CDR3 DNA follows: TGCGCCAGCAGCCCCCATAGCGGGGCAACCTACGAGCAGTACTTC.

CDR3 in amino acids: CASEPDWGRVYGYTF. The CDR3 DNA reads as TGCGCCAGCGAACCCGACTGGGGGCGAGTATATGGCTACACCTTC. The chain carries TRBV4-1 and TRBJ1-2; TRBD1 is a possible D gene (6 bases). Trimming left V 8 bases short and J 5 bases short, with 21 bases between. The germline gives CDR1 MGHRA, CDR2 YSYEKL. The CDR3 is made up of 15 amino acids.

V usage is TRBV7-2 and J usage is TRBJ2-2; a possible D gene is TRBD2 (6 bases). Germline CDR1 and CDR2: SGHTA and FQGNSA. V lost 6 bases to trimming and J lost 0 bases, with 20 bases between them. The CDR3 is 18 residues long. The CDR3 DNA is TGTGCCAGCAGACAGAGGGGAGGCGGGACGGCGAACACCGGGGAGCTGTTTTTT. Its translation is CASRQRGGGTANTGELFF.

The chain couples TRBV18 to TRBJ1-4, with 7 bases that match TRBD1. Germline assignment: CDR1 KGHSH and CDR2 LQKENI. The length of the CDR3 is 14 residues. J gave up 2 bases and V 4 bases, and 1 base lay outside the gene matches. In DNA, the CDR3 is TGTGCCAGCTCACAGGGGGCGACTAATGAAAAACTGTTTTTT. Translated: CASSQGATNEKLFF.

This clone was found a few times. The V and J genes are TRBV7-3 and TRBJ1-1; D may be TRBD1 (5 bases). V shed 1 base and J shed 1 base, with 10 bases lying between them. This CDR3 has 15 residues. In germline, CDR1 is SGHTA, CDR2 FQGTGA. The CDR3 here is CASSLMAGPNTEAFF. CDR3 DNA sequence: TGTGCCAGCAGCTTAATGGCGGGGCCGAACACTGAAGCTTTCTTT.

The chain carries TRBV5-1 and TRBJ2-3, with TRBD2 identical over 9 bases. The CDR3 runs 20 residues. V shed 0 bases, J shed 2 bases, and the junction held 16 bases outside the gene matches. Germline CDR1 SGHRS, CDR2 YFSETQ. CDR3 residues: CASSLGRSSGGLFNTDTQYF. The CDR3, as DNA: TGCGCCAGCAGCTTGGGGCGGAGTAGCGGGGGTTTGTTTAACACAGATACGCAGTATTTT.

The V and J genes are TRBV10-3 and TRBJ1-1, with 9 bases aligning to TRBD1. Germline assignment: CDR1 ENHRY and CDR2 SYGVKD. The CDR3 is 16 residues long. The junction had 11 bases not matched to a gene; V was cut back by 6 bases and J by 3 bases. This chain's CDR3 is CAISQGQGKRDTEAFF. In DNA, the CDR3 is TGTGCCATCAGCCAGGGACAGGGTAAAAGAGACACTGAAGCTTTCTTT.

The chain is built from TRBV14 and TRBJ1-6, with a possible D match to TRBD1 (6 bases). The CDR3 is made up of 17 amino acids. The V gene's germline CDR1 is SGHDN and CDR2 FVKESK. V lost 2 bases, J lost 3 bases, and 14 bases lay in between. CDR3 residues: CASSQIQGSVYNSPLHF. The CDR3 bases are TGTGCCAGCAGCCAAATACAGGGTTCAGTCTATAATTCACCCCTCCACTTT.

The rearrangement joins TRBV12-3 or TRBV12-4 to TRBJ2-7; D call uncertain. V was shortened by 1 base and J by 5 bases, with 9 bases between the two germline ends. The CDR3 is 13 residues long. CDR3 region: CASSLGPRDEQYF. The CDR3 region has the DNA TGTGCCAGCAGTTTAGGCCCCCGGGACGAGCAGTACTTC.

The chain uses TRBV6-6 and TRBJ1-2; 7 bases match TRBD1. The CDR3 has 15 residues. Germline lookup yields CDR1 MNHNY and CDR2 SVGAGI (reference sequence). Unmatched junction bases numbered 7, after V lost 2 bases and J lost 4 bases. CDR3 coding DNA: TGTGCCAGCAGTTACCCTAGTCAGGGGGGCTATGGCTACACCTTC. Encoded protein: CASSYPSQGGYGYTF.

CDR3 in amino acids: CASSERRRGEWTNEKLFF. CDR3 coding DNA: TGTGCCAGCAGTGAACGCCGCAGGGGAGAGTGGACTAATGAAAAACTGTTTTTT. The chain recombines TRBV6-1 with TRBJ1-4; D is perhaps TRBD1 (6 bases). There are 18 residues in the CDR3. V lost 2 bases and J lost 2, with 18 bases in between. CDR1 is MNHNS, CDR2 SASEGT, per germline.